This TCR beta chain was recovered during a study of control samples from healthy donors and cancer patients. TCRdb's table, derived via immunoSEQ multiplex PCR, lists solely in-frame clones and lacks some. The repertoire holds 45,000 to 60,000 clones, with roughly 94% as singletons. The CDR3 contains 13 residues. CDR1 and CDR2 (germline): SGHRS, YFSETQ. V was cut by 4 bases and J by 2 bases, with 9 bases left in between. The receptor's source is a man aged 30 to 45 in good health. The J gene is TRBJ2-5, the V gene TRBV5-1; D is perhaps TRBD2 (5 bases). Sequencing was performed on blood. The CDR3 sequence is CASSGGSQETQYF. The CDR3 region has the DNA TGCGCCAGCAGCGGAGGTTCGCAAGAGACCCAGTACTTC.